Presented here are 25 T cell receptor beta chains from one specimen sequenced in a study of blood T cells in healthy people across ages. A second PCR of roughly 6 to 12 cycles used a sample-barcoded 5' primer and a J-beta primer mix. TCRdb passed the 5' RACE reads through MiXCR, listing each CDR3 protein once. Of 540,000 or so distinct CDR3 sequences detected, 25% to 30% appear once; the ten largest clones hold 18%. Material: blood. The receptors here all came from a woman in her 70s in good health.

V is TRBV20-1 and J is TRBJ2-5, with D unclear. Germline lookup yields CDR1 DFQATT and CDR2 SNEGSKA (reference sequence). The CDR3 totals 13 residues. Trimming took off 4 bases at V and 3 bases at J, with 12 bases between the two ends. CDR3 coding DNA: TGCAGTGCTACGGAAACTACCAAAGAGACCCAGTACTTC. Translated: CSATETTKETQYF.

The chain employs TRBV7-6 and TRBJ2-5; D may be TRBD2 (6 bases). V was pared by 5 bases and J by 5 bases, with 15 bases between. This CDR3 is 14 amino acids long. The germline gives CDR1 SGHVS, CDR2 FNYEAQ. CDR3 amino acids: CASSLPSGGETQYF. As DNA, the CDR3 is TGTGCCAGCAGCCTCCCAAGCGGAGGGGAGACCCAGTACTTC.

The DNA of the CDR3 is TGCAGTGCTAGAGATCTAGGGACAGGGGGCGCAGGCACTGAAGCTTTCTTT. It specifies CSARDLGTGGAGTEAFF. This chain uses TRBV20-1 with TRBJ1-1, with 12 bases that match TRBD1. V shed 0 bases, J shed 4 bases, and the junction held 9 bases outside the gene matches. The CDR3 sequence is 17 residues long. Germline CDR1 DFQATT, CDR2 SNEGSKA (reference sequence).

This clonotype came up many times. CDR3 coding DNA: TGTGCCAGCAGCTTAGTAGAGGTGGACGGCCGCTCCTACGAGCAGTACTTC. This encodes CASSLVEVDGRSYEQYF. This chain joins TRBV7-8 and TRBJ2-7; D gene uncertain. The germline V gene encodes CDR1 SGHVS and CDR2 FQNEAQ. Trimming cost V 1 base and J 0 bases, with 16 bases left between them. This CDR3 has 17 residues.

This clonotype was counted a few times. The rearrangement links TRBV29-1 to TRBJ2-1; 15 nucleotides align to TRBD2. The germline CDR1 and CDR2 sequences are SQVTM and ANQGSEA. There are 15 residues in the CDR3. With V trimmed by 7 bases and J by 1 base, 2 bases remained unmatched. The CDR3 bases are TGCAGCGGTGGGACTAGCGGGGGGTCCTACAATGAGCAGTTCTTC. Protein sequence: CSGGTSGGSYNEQFF.

This chain connects TRBV5-1 to TRBJ2-3; the match to TRBD2 covers 13 bases. Unmatched junction bases numbered 8, after V lost 4 bases and J lost 9 bases. The germline V gene encodes CDR1 SGHRS and CDR2 YFSETQ. There are 15 residues in the CDR3. The chain's CDR3 is CASSILAGGQSTQYF. CDR3 coding DNA: TGCGCCAGCAGCATACTAGCGGGGGGGCAATCGACGCAGTATTTT.

The gene calls are TRBV5-5 and TRBJ1-1, with 7 bases lining up with TRBD1. J lost 0 bases, V lost 3 bases, and 11 bases had no gene match. The CDR3 sequence is 17 residues long. Germline V gene data show CDR1 as SGHKS and CDR2 as YYEKEE (reference sequence). CDR3 amino acids: CASSSRGPQAMNTEAFF. CDR3 coding DNA: TGTGCCAGCAGCTCAAGGGGGCCCCAGGCCATGAACACTGAAGCTTTCTTT.

A note on this clonotype: One end of the junction varies from germline; a read error may be responsible. V gene TRBV12-3 or TRBV12-4 combines with J gene TRBJ1-1, with unresolved D. The CDR3 length is 12 residues. The CDR3 sequence: CASNSRYTEASF. The CDR3, as DNA: TGTGCCAGCAACAGTAGGTACACTGAAGCTTCCTTT.

For this clonotype: At one boundary the junction diverges from the germline segment, which might be a read error. The rearrangement joins TRBV12-3 or TRBV12-4 to TRBJ1-5; 10 bases align to TRBD1. CDR3 length equals 15 residues. The CDR3 DNA follows: TGTGCCAGCAGTGCCGAGACAGGGGGCAATCAGCCCCATCATTTT. Translating it yields CASSAETGGNQPHHF.

A remark on this clonotype: An end of the junction does not agree with germline; a read error may underlie this. V is TRBV7-8 and J is TRBJ1-1; D is perhaps TRBD1 (6 bases). The germline CDR1 and CDR2 sequences are SGHVS and FQNEAQ. The CDR3 covers 14 residues. CDR3 loop: CAGSLARGSAEAFF. In DNA, the CDR3 is TGTGCCGGCAGCTTAGCCAGGGGCTCGGCTGAAGCTTTCTTT. The entire variable domain, with the rest obtained from reference TRBV7-8 and TRBJ1-1, is as follows: GAGVSQSPRYKVAKRGQDVALRCDPISGHVSLFWYQQALGQGPEFLTYFQNEAQLDKSGLPSDRFFAERPEGSVSTLKIQRTQQEDSAVYLCAGSLARGSAEAFFGQGTRLTVV.

The V and J genes are TRBV12-3 or TRBV12-4 and TRBJ1-4, with a weak D call TRBD1 (5 bases). CDR3 length equals 15 residues. Deletions cut 8 bases from V and 3 bases from J, with 16 bases between. DNA for the CDR3: TGTGCCAGCGCTCCTTGGGGGAGGTCTAATGAAAAACTGTTTTTT. This codes for CASAPWGRSNEKLFF.

This clonotype has only a few counts. This chain links TRBV7-2 with TRBJ1-2; no reliable D call. The V gene lost 5 bases and the J gene lost 5 bases, with 6 bases spanning the gap. The CDR3 loop spans 11 amino acids. The V gene's germline CDR1 is SGHTA and CDR2 FQGNSA. The CDR3 nucleotides are TGTGCCAGCAGCGAACAGTATGGCTACACCTTC. As protein: CASSEQYGYTF.

This clonotype has a handful of counts. The rearrangement links TRBV24-1 to TRBJ1-4, with a possible D match to TRBD1 (5 bases). CDR1 and CDR2 (germline): KGHDR, SFDVKD. Trimming took off 3 bases at V and 11 bases at J, with 12 bases between the two ends. The CDR3 extends over 13 amino acids. The CDR3 is CATSDQSRQKLFF. The DNA for the CDR3 is TGTGCCACCAGTGATCAGTCTCGACAGAAACTGTTTTTT.

The chain carries TRBV7-2 and TRBJ1-3, with D maybe TRBD1 (5 bases). The V end was cut by 0 bases, the J end by 2 bases, with 14 bases between. From germline, CDR1 is SGHTA and CDR2 FQGNSA. CDR3 size: 17 residues. In nucleotides, the CDR3 is TGTGCCAGCAGCTTAGCGCTGGGCAGGGCTGCTGGAAACACCATATATTTT. This translates into CASSLALGRAAGNTIYF.

This clonotype occurred many times. The gene calls are TRBV29-1 and TRBJ2-5; D not resolved. The CDR3 covers 11 residues. V gave up 2 bases and J gave up 4 bases, with 5 bases separating them. Germline V gene data show CDR1 as SQVTM and CDR2 as ANQGSEA. The CDR3 region is CSVEKGETQYF. CDR3 in DNA: TGCAGCGTTGAAAAGGGAGAGACCCAGTACTTC.

The V call is TRBV7-9, the J call TRBJ2-5; unclear D gene. V lost 5 bases and J lost 1, with 14 bases in between. In germline, CDR1 is SEHNR, CDR2 FQNEAQ (reference sequence). The CDR3 contains 15 residues. The CDR3 here is CASSTTFTIQETQYF. Here the CDR3 DNA reads TGTGCCAGCAGCACCACATTTACGATCCAAGAGACCCAGTACTTC.

The V gene is TRBV2, the J gene TRBJ2-3, with 10 bases aligning to TRBD2. V shed 6 bases, J shed 0 bases, and the junction held 3 bases outside the gene matches. The CDR3 contains 15 residues. CDR1 is SNHLY and CDR2 is FYNNEI in the germline V gene. The CDR3 protein is CASRFSGGSTDTQYF. CDR3 sequence (DNA): TGTGCCAGCAGATTTAGCGGGGGGAGCACAGATACGCAGTATTTT.

This clonotype has a handful of counts. The V gene is TRBV14, the J gene TRBJ2-6; a possible D gene is TRBD1 (6 bases). V was cut by 2 bases and J by 0 bases, with 20 bases left in between. Germline V CDR1 and CDR2: SGHDN, FVKESK. The length of the CDR3 is 20 residues. CDR3 residues: CASSQLRVGQGFSGANVLTF. The CDR3 nucleotides read TGTGCCAGCAGCCAACTAAGGGTGGGTCAGGGGTTCTCTGGGGCCAACGTCCTGACTTTC.

The J gene is TRBJ1-2, the V gene TRBV6-5; unclear D gene. Trimming removed 9 bases at V and 1 base at J, with 9 bases between. CDR3 length: 12 amino acids. Germline-derived CDR1 and CDR2 are MNHEY and SVGAGI. The chain's CDR3 is CASQGSNYGYTF. The CDR3 DNA sequence: TGTGCCAGTCAAGGGAGTAACTATGGCTACACCTTC.

This clonotype was seen only a few times. V gene TRBV11-2 combines with J gene TRBJ2-3; D uncertain. CDR3 size: 12 residues. From germline, CDR1 is SGHAT and CDR2 FQNNGV. V lost 5 bases and J 7 bases, leaving 10 bases between the germline ends. CDR3 bases: TGTGCCAGCAGCGAAAAAGTTAATACGCAGTATTTT. Residues: CASSEKVNTQYF.

The rearrangement joins TRBV20-1 to TRBJ2-1; no definite D call. The J call may be wrong; the DNA end is better matched by TRBJ2-7. Germline CDR1 and CDR2: DFQATT and SNEGSKA (reference sequence). This CDR3 has 13 amino acids. CDR3 amino acids: CSARDPGLTEQYF. The CDR3 DNA reads TGCAGTGCTAGAGATCCCGGCCTAACAGAGCAGTACTTC.

This clonotype was detected a few times. V is TRBV20-1 and J is TRBJ2-1, with a tentative D call TRBD2 (7 bases). CDR3 size: 16 residues. Trimming stripped 6 bases from V and 5 bases from J, with 23 bases between. The germline V gene has CDR1 DFQATT and CDR2 SNEGSKA (reference sequence). CDR3 nucleotides: TGCAGTGCGCCTCGGCATGAGGGGGGGCCGAACAATGAGCAGTTCTTC. Its translation: CSAPRHEGGPNNEQFF.

The chain recombines TRBV6-2 or TRBV6-3 with TRBJ1-2; D gene unclear. The germline V gene encodes CDR1 MNHEY and CDR2 SVGEGT. The V end lost 6 bases, the J end lost 5 bases, and 13 bases lay between the germline ends. The CDR3 runs to 13 residues. As DNA, the CDR3 is TGTGCCAGCAGACTTGGACGAGAATATGGCTACACCTTC. Translated: CASRLGREYGYTF.

The CDR3 is CASSSLSVEETQYF. CDR3 nucleotides: TGTGCCAGCAGTTCCCTATCTGTGGAGGAGACCCAGTACTTC. The chain uses TRBV6-2 or TRBV6-3 and TRBJ2-5; D not resolved. The germline V gene encodes CDR1 MNHEY and CDR2 SVGEGT. The CDR3 loop spans 14 amino acids. V gave up 4 bases and J gave up 5 bases, with 14 bases separating them.

The chain employs TRBV7-2 and TRBJ2-3; D is unclear. The CDR3 consists of 12 residues. Germline assignment: CDR1 SGHTA and CDR2 FQGNSA. V was shortened by 0 bases and J by 7 bases, with 5 bases between the two germline ends. The CDR3 region is CASSLALNTQYF. The CDR3, as DNA: TGTGCCAGCAGCTTAGCTCTGAATACGCAGTATTTT.